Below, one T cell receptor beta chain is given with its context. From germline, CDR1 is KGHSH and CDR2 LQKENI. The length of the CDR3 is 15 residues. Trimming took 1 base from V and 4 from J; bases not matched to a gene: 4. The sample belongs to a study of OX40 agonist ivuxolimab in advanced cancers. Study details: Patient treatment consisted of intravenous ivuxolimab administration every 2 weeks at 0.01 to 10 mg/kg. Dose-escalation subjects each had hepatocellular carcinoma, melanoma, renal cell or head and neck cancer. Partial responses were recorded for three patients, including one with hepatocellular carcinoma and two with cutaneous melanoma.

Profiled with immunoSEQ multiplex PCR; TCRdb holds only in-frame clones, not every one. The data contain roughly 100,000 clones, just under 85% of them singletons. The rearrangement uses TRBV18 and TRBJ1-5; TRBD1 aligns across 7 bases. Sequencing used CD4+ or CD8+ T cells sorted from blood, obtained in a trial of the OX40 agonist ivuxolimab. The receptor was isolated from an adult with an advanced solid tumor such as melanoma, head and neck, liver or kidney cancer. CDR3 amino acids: CASSPRAGGNQPQHF. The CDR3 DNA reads TGTGCCAGCTCACCACGGGCAGGGGGGAATCAGCCCCAGCATTTT.